The 5 T cell receptor beta chains below were found in one sample sequenced in a study of blood T cells in healthy people across ages. A second roughly 7 to 12 cycle PCR used barcoded and J-beta primers. TCRdb re-called the 5' RACE reads through MiXCR, storing one row per CDR3 protein. The table lists around 650,000 distinct CDR3 sequences, 40% to 50% of them singletons, with 25% to 35% in the top ten. What was sequenced was blood. The origin of the receptors is an older man in good health.

In DNA, the CDR3 is TGTGCCAGCAGTTACCCCGCAAGGGGGCACACAGATACGCAGTATTTT. This codes for CASSYPARGHTDTQYF. The rearrangement joins TRBV6-6 to TRBJ2-3; 7 bases are a match to TRBD1. V lost 2 bases and J lost 2; bases outside the gene matches: 7. The CDR3 has 16 residues. Germline V gene data show CDR1 as MNHNY and CDR2 as SVGAGI (reference sequence).

The chain carries TRBV4-2 and TRBJ2-7; 9 nucleotides line up with TRBD2. The CDR3 runs 15 residues. From germline, CDR1 is LGHNA and CDR2 YNFKEQ. The V and J ends lost 1 base and 2 bases, in that order; junction bases with no gene match: 3. In DNA, the CDR3 is TGTGCCAGCAGCCAAGTTTGGACTAGCGCCTACGAGCAGTACTTC. Protein product: CASSQVWTSAYEQYF.

V and J are TRBV6-2 or TRBV6-3 and TRBJ1-2; 8 bases map to TRBD1. Germline-derived CDR1 and CDR2 are MNHEY and SVGEGT. V was clipped by 5 bases and J by 2 bases; unmatched bases: 1. CDR3 length: 13 amino acids. CDR3 nucleotides: TGTGCCAGCAGTGGACAGGGCAACTATGGCTACACCTTC. It encodes CASSGQGNYGYTF.

CDR3 sequence: CSARDFATLTDTQYF. CDR3 sequence (DNA): TGCAGTGCTAGAGATTTTGCCACACTCACAGATACGCAGTATTTT. The chain combines TRBV20-1 with TRBJ2-3; no clear D gene. Germline values: CDR1 DFQATT, CDR2 SNEGSKA (reference sequence). The CDR3 is made up of 15 amino acids. V gave up 0 bases and J gave up 2 bases, with 12 bases separating them.

The chain links TRBV27 to TRBJ2-5, with a tentative D call TRBD2 (6 bases). CDR1 and CDR2 from the germline V gene are MNHEY and SMNVEV (reference sequence). Trimming took 1 base from V and 3 from J, leaving 18 bases between them. There are 17 residues in the CDR3. CDR3 in amino acids: CASSLWAGEGGEETQYF. CDR3 nucleotides: TGTGCCAGCAGTTTATGGGCCGGGGAAGGAGGGGAAGAGACCCAGTACTTC.